This passage covers 5 T cell receptor beta chains from one sample sequenced in a study of CD8 T cells in ankylosing spondylitis. Overall study results and limits: Characteristic of ankylosing spondylitis blood, it appeared, was a TCR beta motif comprising several highly homologous variants.

These receptors' targets are unknown. TCRdb ran MiXCR on the 5' RACE reads and lists one entry per CDR3 protein. The table includes 700,000 to 1,000,000 distinct CDR3 sequences, around 11% detected once. The specimen was blood, either unsorted or a sorted T cell fraction (not recorded which). These receptors originate from a male donor with ankylosing spondylitis.

This clonotype was found a few times. The V and J genes are TRBV12-3 or TRBV12-4 and TRBJ2-7, with 9 bases that match TRBD1. This CDR3 has 15 amino acids. V shed 5 bases and J 5 bases; nucleotides not matched to a gene: 10. This CDR3 reads CASSPHRTGDHEQYF. The CDR3 DNA sequence: TGTGCCAGCAGTCCACACCGGACAGGGGACCACGAGCAGTACTTC.

The sample holds a few counts of this clonotype. The chain is built from TRBV3-1 and TRBJ1-6, with TRBD1 as a possible D gene (5 bases). The CDR3 is 14 amino acids. Germline loops: CDR1 LGHDT, CDR2 YNNKEL (reference sequence). Trimming left V 2 bases short and J 8 bases short, with 10 bases between. CDR3 sequence: CASSQTGLDSPLHF. CDR3 sequence (DNA): TGTGCCAGCAGCCAAACAGGACTTGATTCACCCCTCCACTTT.

The chain recombines TRBV5-1 with TRBJ2-1; D unclear. The germline gives CDR1 SGHRS, CDR2 YFSETQ. The CDR3 totals 14 residues. V lost 4 bases and J lost 7, with 15 bases in between. CDR3 sequence (DNA): TGCGCCAGCAGCGAACAGCCCATTGAAAATGAGCAGTTCTTC. Translated, it gives CASSEQPIENEQFF.

This clonotype was counted only a few times. The genes are TRBV4-3 and TRBJ1-4, with a weak D call TRBD1 (5 bases). Trimming pared 1 base from V and 8 bases from J, leaving 17 bases between. The V gene's germline CDR1 is LGHNA and CDR2 YSLEER. This CDR3 comprises 16 residues. CDR3 bases: TGCGCCAGCAGCCAAGTCTCCTGGGGGACCGAAGAAAAACTGTTTTTT. Translated, it gives CASSQVSWGTEEKLFF.

This clonotype was observed at least ten times. The genes are TRBV5-5 and TRBJ2-3; D could derive from TRBD1 or TRBD2 (5 bases each). Trimming pared 0 bases from V and 1 base from J, leaving 9 bases between. Per germline, CDR1 SGHKS and CDR2 YYEKEE (reference sequence). The CDR3 contains 15 residues. CDR3 loop: CASSLETGRTDTQYF. In DNA, the CDR3 is TGTGCCAGCAGCTTGGAGACGGGACGCACAGATACGCAGTATTTT.